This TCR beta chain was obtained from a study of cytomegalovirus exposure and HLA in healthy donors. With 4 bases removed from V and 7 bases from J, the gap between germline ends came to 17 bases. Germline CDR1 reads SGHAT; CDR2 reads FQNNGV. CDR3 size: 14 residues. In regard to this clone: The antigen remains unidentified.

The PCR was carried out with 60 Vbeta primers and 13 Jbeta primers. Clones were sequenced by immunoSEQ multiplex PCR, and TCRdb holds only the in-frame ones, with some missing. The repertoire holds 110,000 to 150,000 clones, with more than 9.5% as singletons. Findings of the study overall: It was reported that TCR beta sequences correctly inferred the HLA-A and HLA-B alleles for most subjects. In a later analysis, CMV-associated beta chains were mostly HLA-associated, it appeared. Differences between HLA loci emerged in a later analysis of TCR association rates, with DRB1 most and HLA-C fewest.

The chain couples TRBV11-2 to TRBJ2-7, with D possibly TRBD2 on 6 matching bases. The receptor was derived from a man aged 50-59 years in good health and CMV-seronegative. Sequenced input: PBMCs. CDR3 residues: CASSWAWGEREQYF. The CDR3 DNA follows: TGTGCCAGCAGCTGGGCATGGGGGGAGAGGGAGCAGTACTTC.